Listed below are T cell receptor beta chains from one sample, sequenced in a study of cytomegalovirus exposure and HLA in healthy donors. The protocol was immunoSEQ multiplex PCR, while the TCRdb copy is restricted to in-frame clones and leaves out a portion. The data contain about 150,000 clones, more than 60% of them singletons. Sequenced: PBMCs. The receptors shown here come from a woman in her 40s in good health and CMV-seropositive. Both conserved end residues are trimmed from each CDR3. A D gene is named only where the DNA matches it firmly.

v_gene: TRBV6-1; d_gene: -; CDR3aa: ASSEPDEQY
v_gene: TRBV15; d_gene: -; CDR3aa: ATSRVRNTEAF
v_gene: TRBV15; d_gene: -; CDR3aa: ATRRDPGTQY
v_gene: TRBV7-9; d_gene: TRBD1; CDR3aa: ASSLGQGGNYGYT
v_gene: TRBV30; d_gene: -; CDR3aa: ACIKQGAYTEAF
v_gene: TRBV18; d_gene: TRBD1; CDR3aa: ASSPGGQGGETQY
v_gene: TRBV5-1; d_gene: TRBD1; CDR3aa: ASSLGTGAKQGYGYT
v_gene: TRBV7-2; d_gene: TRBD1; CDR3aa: ASTLLPTGAGNTIY
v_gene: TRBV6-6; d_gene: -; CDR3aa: ASLRDERTYTEAF
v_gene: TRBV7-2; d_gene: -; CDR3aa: ASSFVAGNTGELF
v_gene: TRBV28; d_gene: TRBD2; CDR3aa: ASTAAGGGAFNEQY
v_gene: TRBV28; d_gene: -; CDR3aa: ASSLGGALPNYGYT
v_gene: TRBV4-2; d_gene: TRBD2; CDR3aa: ASSEGTSVDNEQF
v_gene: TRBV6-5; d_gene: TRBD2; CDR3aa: ASRERGGPETQY
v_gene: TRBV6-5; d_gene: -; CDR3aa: ASSYSTGSGGNTIY
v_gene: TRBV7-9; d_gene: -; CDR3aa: ASSSGETQY
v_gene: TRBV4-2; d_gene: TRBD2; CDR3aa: ASSQGTGGAGGELF
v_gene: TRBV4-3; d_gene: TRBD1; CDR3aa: ASSQGTGQGTYGYT
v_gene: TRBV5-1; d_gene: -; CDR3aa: ASSLGTTLAKNIQY
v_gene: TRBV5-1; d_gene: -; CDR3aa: ASSLGGKYEQY
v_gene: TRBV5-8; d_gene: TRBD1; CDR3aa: ASSSTGDQPQH
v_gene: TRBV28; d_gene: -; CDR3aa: ASSLPGSWELF
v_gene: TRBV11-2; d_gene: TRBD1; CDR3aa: ASSFTGATYEQY
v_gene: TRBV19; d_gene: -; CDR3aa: ASRTTGDNSPLH
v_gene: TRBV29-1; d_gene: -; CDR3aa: SVTGGARNGYT
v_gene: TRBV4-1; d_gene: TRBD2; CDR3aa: ASSLRGSGGDYNEQF
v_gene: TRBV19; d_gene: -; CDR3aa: ASSIAAGNTDTQY
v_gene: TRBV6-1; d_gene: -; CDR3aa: ASTGRLDGAEAF
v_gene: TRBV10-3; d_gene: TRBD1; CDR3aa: AISKAGTGSYEQY
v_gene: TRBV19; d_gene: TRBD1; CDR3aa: ASSILGQGSDTQY
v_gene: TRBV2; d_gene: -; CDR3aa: ASKERDEQF
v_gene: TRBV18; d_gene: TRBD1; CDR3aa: ASSPGTGGTEAF
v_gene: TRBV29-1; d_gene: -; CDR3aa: SVEDHIYEQY
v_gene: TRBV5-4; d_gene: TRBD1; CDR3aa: ASSQPGTGGAGAF
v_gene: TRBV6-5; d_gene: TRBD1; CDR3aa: ASSPRRTGALYT
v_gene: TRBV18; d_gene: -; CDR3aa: ASSPRQDNSPLH
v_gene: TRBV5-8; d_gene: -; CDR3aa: ASSVGHTKNSQY
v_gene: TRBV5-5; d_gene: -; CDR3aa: ASAGERTTNEKLF
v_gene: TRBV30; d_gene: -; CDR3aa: AWSVWGDLGSYGYT
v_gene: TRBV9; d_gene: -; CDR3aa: ASSVVAGRGFGNTIY
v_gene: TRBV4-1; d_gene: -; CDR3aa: ASSQDWAPNTEAF
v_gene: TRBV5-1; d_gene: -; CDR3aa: ASSLGAGKYEQY
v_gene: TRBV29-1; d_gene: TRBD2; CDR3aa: SLGGLAGANEQF
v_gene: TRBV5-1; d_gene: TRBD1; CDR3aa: ASSLVDRGFTEAF
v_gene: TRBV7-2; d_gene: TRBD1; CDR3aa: ASSLRQGTSHNSPLH
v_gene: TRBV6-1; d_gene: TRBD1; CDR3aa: ASTYRDSKGKLF
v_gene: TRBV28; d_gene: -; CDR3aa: ASSPAGNRLSPLH
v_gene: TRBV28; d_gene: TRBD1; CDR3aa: ASSPIDRGFYGYT
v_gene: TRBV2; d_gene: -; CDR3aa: ASNTGRGSQPQH
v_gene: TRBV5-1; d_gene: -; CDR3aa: ASSLEGWMGGDQPQH
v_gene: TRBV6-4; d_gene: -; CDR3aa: ASRSQGTPAEQY
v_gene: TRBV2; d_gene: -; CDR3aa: ASRFQAGGTEAF
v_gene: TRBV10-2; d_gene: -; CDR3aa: ASKVGGTDTQY
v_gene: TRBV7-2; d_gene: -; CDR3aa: ASSLAGGQLTEAF
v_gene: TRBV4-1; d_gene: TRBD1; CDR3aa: ASSQDGAGGYGYT
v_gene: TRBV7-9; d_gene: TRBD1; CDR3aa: ASSTLPGQGLADTQY
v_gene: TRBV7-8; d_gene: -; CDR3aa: ASSLNFVEQTNTEAF
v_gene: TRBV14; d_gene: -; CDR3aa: ASSPVGGGEAF
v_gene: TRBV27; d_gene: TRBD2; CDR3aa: ASSFSPPTSGEQTQY
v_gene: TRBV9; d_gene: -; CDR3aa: ASSVGGDGKAF